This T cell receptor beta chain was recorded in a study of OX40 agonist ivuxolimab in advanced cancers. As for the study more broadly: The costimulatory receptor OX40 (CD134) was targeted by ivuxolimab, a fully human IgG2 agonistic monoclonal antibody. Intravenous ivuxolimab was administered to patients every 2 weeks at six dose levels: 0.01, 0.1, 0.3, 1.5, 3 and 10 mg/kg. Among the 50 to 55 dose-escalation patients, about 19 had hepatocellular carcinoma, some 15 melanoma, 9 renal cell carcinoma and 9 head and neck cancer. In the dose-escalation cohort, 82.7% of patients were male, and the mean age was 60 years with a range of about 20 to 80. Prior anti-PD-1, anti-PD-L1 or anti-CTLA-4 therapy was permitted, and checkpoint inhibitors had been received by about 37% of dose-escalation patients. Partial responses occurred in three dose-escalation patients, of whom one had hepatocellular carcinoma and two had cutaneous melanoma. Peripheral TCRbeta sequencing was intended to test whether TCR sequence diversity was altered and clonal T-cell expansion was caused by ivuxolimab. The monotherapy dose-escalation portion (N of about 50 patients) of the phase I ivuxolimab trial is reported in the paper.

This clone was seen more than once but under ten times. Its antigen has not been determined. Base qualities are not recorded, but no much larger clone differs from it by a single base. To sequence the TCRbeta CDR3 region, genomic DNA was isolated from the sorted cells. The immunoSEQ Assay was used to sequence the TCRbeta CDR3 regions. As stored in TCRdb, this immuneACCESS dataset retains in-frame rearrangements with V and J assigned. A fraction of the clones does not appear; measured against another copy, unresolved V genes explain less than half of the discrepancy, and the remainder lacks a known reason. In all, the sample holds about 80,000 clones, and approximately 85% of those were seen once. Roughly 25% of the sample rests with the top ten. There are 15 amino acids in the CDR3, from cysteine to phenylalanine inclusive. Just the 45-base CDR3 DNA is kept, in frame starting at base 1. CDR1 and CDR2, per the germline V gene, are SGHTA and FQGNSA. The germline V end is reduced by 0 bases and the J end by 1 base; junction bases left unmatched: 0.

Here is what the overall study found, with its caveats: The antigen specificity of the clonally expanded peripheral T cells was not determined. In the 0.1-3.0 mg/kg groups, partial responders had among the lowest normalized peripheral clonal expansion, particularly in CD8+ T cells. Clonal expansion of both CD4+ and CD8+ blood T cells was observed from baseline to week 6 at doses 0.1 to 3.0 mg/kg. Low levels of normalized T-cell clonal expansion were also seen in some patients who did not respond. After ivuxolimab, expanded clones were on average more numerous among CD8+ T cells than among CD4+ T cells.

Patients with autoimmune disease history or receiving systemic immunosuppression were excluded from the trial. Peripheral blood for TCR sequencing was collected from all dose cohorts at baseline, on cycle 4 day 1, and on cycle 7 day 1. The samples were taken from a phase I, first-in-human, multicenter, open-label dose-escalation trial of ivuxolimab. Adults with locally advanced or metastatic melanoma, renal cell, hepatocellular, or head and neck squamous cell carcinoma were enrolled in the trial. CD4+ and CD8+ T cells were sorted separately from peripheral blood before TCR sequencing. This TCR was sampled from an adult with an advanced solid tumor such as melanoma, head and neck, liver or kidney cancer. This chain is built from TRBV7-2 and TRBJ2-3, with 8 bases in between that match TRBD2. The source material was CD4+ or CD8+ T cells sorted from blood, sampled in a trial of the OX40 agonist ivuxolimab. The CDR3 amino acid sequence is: CASSLASGGTDTQYF. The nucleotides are TGTGCCAGCAGCTTAGCTAGCGGGGGCACAGATACGCAGTATTTT.